This TCR beta chain was sequenced during a study of T cells in tumors and immune-related adverse events. Profiled with immunoSEQ multiplex PCR; TCRdb holds only in-frame clones, not every one. Of fewer than 25,000 clones detected, 75% to 95% appear once; the ten largest clones hold 1.3% to 1.5%. The sequence was collected from a female donor with metastatic renal cell carcinoma. The input for sequencing was lymph node tissue, taken from a patient treated with anti-PD-1 therapy.

CDR3 bases: TGTGCCAGCAGCTCGGGACAGTACCTCTATAGCAATCAGCCCCAGCATTTT. This sequence encodes CASSSGQYLYSNQPQHF. This chain uses TRBV7-8 with TRBJ1-5; 7 bases align to TRBD1. The CDR3 consists of 17 residues. Germline V gene lookup returns CDR1 SGHVS and CDR2 FQNEAQ. V was clipped by 4 bases and J by 0 bases; unmatched bases: 9.